This T cell receptor beta chain was retrieved from a study of T-cell memory formation after mild COVID-19. For the study at large: TCR clusters were largely donor specific. Findings and limits, study-wide: Among clones contracting day 15 to 85, CD4/CD8 was balanced, whereas later expanders leaned CD4+.

TCRdb fed the 5' RACE reads into MiXCR, producing one record per CDR3 protein. The data show 350,000 to 500,000 distinct CDR3 sequences, about a quarter seen once. Germline CDR1 is MNHEY and CDR2 is SVGEGT. Trimming left V 6 bases short and J 5 bases short, with 7 bases between. The CDR3 runs to 11 residues. Of note for this clonotype: Its antigen is unidentified.

The sequence was collected from an adult woman who had mild COVID-19 (a few samples of this study predate the infection). Cell type and time point are not known. The chain has TRBV6-2 or TRBV6-3 and TRBJ1-1; the D is unclear. The sample comprised PBMCs or a T cell subset sorted from them (not recorded which). The CDR3 loop is CASRSLTEAFF. The CDR3 DNA reads as TGTGCCAGCAGGAGTCTTACTGAAGCTTTCTTT.